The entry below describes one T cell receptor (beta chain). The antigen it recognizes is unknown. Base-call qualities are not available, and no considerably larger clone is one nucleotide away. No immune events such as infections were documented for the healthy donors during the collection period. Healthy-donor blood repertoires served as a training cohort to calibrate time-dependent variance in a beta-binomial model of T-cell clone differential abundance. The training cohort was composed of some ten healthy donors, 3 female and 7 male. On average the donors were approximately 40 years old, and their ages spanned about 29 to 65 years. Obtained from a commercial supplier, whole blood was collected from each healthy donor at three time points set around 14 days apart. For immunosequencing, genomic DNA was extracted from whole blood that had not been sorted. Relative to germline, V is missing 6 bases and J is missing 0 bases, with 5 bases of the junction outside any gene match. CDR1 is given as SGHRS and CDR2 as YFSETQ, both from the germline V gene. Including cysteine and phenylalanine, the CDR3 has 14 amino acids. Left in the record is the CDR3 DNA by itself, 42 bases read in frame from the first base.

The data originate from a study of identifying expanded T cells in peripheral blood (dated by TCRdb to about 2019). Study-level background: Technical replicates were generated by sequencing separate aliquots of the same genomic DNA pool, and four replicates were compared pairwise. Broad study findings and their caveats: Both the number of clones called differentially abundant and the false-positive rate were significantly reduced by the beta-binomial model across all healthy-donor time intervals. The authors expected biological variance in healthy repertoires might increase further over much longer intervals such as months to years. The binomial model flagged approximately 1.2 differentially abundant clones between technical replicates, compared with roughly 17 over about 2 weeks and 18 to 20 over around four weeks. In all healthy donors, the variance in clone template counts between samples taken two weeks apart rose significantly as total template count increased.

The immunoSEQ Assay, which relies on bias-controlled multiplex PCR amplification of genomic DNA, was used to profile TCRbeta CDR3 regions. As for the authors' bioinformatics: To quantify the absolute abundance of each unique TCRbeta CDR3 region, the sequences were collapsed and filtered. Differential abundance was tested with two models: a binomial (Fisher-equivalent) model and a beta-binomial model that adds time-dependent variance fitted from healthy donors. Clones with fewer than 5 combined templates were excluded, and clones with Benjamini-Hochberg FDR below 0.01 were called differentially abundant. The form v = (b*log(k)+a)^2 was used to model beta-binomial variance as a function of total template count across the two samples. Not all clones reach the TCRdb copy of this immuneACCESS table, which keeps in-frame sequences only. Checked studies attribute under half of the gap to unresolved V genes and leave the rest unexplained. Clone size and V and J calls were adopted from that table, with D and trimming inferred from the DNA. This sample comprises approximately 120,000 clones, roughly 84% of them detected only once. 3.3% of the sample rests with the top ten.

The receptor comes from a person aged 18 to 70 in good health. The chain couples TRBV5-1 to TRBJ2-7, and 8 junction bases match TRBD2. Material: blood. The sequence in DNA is TGCGCCAGCACTTGGGGGACTAGCTCCTACGAGCAGTACTTC. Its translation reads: CASTWGTSSYEQYF.